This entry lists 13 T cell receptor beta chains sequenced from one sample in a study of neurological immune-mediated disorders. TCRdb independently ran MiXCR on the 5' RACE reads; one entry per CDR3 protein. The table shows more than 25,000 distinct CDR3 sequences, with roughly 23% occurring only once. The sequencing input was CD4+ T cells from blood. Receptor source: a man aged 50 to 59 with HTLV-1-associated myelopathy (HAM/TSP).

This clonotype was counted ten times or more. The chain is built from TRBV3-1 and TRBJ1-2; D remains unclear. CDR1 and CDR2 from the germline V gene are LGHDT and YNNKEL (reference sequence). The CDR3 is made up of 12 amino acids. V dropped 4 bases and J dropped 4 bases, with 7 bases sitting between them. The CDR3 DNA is TGTGCCAGCAGCCGGGCGGCCTATGGCTACACCTTC. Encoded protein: CASSRAAYGYTF.

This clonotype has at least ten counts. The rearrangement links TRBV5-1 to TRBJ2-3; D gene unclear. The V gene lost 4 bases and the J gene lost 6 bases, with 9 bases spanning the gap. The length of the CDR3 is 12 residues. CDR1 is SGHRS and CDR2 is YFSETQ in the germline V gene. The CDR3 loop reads CASSPGRDTQYF. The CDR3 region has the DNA TGCGCCAGCAGCCCCGGACGCGATACGCAGTATTTT.

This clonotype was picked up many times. The CDR3: CASPKGRTDPLSQETQYF. CDR3 nucleotide sequence: TGCGCCAGTCCGAAAGGTCGGACAGACCCCCTAAGCCAAGAGACCCAGTACTTC. The gene calls are TRBV5-1 and TRBJ2-5; D perhaps matches TRBD1 (6 bases). The ends were cut back, 8 bases at V and 1 base at J, with 27 bases in the middle. The CDR3 runs to 18 residues. Germline values: CDR1 SGHRS, CDR2 YFSETQ.

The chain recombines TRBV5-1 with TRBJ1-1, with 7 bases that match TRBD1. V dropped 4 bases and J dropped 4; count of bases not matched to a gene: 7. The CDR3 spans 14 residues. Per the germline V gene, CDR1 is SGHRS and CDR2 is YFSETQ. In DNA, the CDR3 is TGCGCCAGCAGCACGCGACAGGGTCCCACTGAAGCTTTCTTT. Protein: CASSTRQGPTEAFF.

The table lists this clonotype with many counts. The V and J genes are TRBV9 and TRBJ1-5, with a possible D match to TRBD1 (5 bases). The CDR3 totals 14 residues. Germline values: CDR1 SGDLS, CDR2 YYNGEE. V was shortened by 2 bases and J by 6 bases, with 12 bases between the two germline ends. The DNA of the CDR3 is TGTGCCAGCAGCGTCGACGGGGCCAGTCAGCCCCAGCATTTT. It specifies CASSVDGASQPQHF. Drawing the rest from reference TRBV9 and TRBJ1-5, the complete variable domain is DSGVTQTPKHLITATGQRVTLRCSPRSGDLSVYWYQQSLDQGLQFLIQYYNGEERAKGNILERFSAQQFPDLHSELNLSSLELGDSALYFCASSVDGASQPQHFGDGTRLSIL.

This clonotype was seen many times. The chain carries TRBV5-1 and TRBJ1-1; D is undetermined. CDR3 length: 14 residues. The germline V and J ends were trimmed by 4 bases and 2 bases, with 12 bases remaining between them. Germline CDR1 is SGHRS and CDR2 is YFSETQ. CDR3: CASSPEVRNTEAFF. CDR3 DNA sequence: TGCGCCAGCAGCCCGGAAGTACGTAACACTGAAGCTTTCTTT.

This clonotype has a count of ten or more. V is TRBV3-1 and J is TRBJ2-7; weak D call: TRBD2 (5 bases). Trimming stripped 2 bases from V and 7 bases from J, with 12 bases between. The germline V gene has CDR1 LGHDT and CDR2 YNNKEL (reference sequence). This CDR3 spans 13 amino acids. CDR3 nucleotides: TGTGCCAGCAGCCAATCGCGCGGCGGGGAGCAGTACTTC. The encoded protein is CASSQSRGGEQYF.

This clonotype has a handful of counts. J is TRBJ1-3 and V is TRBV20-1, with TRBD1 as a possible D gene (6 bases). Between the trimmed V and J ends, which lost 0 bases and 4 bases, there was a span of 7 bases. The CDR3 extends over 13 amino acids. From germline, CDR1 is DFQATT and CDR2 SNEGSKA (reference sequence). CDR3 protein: CSARDDRGNTIYF. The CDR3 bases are TGCAGTGCTAGAGACGACAGGGGAAACACCATATATTTT.

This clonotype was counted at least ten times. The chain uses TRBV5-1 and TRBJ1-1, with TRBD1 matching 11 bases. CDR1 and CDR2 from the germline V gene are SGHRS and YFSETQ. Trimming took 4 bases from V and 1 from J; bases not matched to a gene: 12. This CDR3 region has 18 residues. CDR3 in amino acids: CASSPGQGAGGRNTEAFF. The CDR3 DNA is TGCGCCAGCAGCCCTGGACAGGGGGCAGGAGGGCGGAACACTGAAGCTTTCTTT. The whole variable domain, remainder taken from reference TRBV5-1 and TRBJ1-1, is KAGVTQTPRYLIKTRGQQVTLSCSPISGHRSVSWYQQTPGQGLQFLFEYFSETQRNKGNFPGRFSGRQFSNSRSEMNVSTLELGDSALYLCASSPGQGAGGRNTEAFFGQGTRLTVV.

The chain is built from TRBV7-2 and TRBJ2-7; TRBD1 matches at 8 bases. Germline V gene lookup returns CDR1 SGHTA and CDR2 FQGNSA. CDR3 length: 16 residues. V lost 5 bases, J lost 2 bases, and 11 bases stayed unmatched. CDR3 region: CASSTTGQGGTYEQYF. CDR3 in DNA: TGTGCCAGCAGCACGACCGGACAGGGAGGAACCTACGAGCAGTACTTC.

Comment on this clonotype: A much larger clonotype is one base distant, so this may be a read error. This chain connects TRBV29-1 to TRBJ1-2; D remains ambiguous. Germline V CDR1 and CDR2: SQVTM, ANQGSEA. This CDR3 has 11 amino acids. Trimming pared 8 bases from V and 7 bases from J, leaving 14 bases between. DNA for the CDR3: TGCAGCACTGGCGAAGGTTCTGGCTACACCTTC. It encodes CSTGEGSGYTF.

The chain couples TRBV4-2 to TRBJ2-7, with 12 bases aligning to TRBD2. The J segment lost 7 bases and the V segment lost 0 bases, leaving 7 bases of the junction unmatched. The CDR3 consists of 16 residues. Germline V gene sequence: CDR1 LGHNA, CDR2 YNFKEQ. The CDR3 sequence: CASSQDLAGGRSEQYF. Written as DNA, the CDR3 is TGTGCCAGCAGCCAAGATCTAGCGGGGGGGCGTAGTGAGCAGTACTTC.

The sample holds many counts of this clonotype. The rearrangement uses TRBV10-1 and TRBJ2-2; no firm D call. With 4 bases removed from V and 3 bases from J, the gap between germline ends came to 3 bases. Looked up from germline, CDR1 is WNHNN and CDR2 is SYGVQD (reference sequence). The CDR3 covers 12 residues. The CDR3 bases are TGCGCCAGCAGTGCGGACACCGGGGAGCTGTTTTTT. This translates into CASSADTGELFF.